This T cell receptor beta chain was profiled in a study of blood T cells in healthy people across ages. Whole-study results and caveats: A greater number of naive CD4+ cells and higher diversity distinguished long-lived donors from aged donors. Across the age range, TCR beta diversity per million T cells fell in a roughly linear way.

Deletions cut 1 base from V and 6 bases from J, with 16 bases between. CDR3 length equals 15 residues. Germline-derived CDR1 and CDR2 are DFQATT and SNEGSKA (reference sequence). Remarks on this clonotype: Its antigen is not identified.

The use of a sample-barcoded 5' primer and a J-beta primer mix characterized a second PCR of about 7 to 12 cycles. A single record per CDR3 protein comes from TCRdb applying MiXCR to the 5' RACE reads. The data hold roughly 1,500,000 distinct CDR3 sequences, with about 31% observed a single time. Sequencing was performed on blood. The V gene is TRBV20-1, the J gene TRBJ2-4; D possibly uses TRBD1 or TRBD2 (6 bases each). This clonotype was sampled from a young woman in good health. The CDR3 sequence is CSARGRGGPINIQYF. The CDR3 DNA reads TGCAGTGCTAGAGGGCGTGGGGGGCCTATAAACATTCAGTACTTC.